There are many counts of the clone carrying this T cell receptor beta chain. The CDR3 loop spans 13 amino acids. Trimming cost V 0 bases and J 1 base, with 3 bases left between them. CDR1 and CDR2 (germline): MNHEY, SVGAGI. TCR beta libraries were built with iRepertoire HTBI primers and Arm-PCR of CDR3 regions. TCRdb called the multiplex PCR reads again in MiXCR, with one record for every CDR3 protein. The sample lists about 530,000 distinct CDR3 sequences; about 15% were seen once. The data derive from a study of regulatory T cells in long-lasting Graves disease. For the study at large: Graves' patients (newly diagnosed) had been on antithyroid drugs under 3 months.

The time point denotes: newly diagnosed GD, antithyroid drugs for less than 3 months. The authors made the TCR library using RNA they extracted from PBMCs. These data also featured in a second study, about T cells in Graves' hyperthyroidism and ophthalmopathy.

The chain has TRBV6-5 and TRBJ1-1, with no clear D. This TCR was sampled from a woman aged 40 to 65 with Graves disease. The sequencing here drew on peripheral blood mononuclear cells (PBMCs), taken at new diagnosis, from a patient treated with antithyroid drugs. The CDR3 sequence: CASSYSQNTEAFF. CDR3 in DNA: TGTGCCAGCAGTTACTCACAGAACACTGAAGCTTTCTTT.